The rows below give T cell receptor beta chains drawn from one sample of a study of cytomegalovirus exposure and HLA in healthy donors. The table came from immunoSEQ multiplex PCR; TCRdb's copy has only in-frame clones and leaves some out. The data hold about 130,000 clones, with around 79% observed a single time. Sequenced: PBMCs. These receptors were obtained from a man in his forties in good health and CMV-seropositive. The CDR3 runs from the conserved cysteine through the conserved F or W. The D gene is left open where the match is weak. Clone sizes are given selectively: once, few, many, or a class where the clone is expanded.

j_call v_call clone_size d_call cdr3_aa cdr3_nt
TRBJ1-1 TRBV7-2 . TRBD1 CASSLDGGGLTEAFF TGTGCCAGCAGCTTAGATGGAGGGGGCCTCACTGAAGCTTTCTTT
TRBJ2-3 TRBV5-6 few TRBD2 CASSLGLAFSTDTQYF TGTGCCAGCAGCTTGGGACTAGCTTTTAGCACAGATACGCAGTATTTT
TRBJ1-6 TRBV6-1 . TRBD1 CASTGQPNSPLHF TGTGCCAGCACGGGACAGCCCAATTCACCCCTCCACTTT
TRBJ2-6 TRBV29-1 . TRBD2 CSVAGGSGANVLTF TGCAGCGTTGCCGGGGGGTCTGGGGCCAACGTCCTGACTTTC
TRBJ1-4 TRBV12-2 . . CASRSAEGYRNYNEKLFF TGTGCAAGTCGCTCGGCGGAGGGCTACCGCAACTATAATGAAAAACTGTTTTTT
TRBJ1-6 TRBV5-1 . TRBD1 CASSLAGTARSPLHF TGCGCCAGCAGCTTGGCCGGGACAGCACGGTCACCCCTCCACTTT
TRBJ2-5 TRBV2 . TRBD1 CASRITGTGGETQYF TGTGCCAGCAGGATCACCGGGACAGGGGGAGAGACCCAGTACTTC
TRBJ2-3 TRBV27 . . CASRRDLSTDTQYF TGTGCCAGCAGACGGGACTTAAGTACAGATACGCAGTATTTT
TRBJ1-2 TRBV5-1 . TRBD1 CASSLAPSGDRGESGGYTF TGCGCCAGCAGCTTAGCCCCCAGCGGAGACAGGGGGGAATCAGGAGGCTACACCTTC
TRBJ2-1 TRBV20-1 . . CSASGYNEQFF TGCAGTGCGAGCGGATACAATGAGCAGTTCTTC
TRBJ1-1 TRBV7-8 . . CASSPAQGNTEAFF TGTGCCAGCAGCCCTGCTCAGGGGAACACTGAAGCTTTCTTT
TRBJ1-2 TRBV7-9 once . CASSLSSGYGYTF TGTGCCAGCAGCTTATCGTCAGGCTATGGCTACACCTTC
TRBJ1-2 TRBV13 . TRBD1 CASSIQGVRNYGYTF TGTGCCAGCAGCATTCAGGGGGTACGGAACTATGGCTACACCTTC
TRBJ1-1 TRBV7-2 . . CASSLSRGGALKVDTEAFF TGTGCCAGCAGCTTATCTCGAGGGGGGGCGTTGAAGGTAGACACTGAAGCTTTCTTT
TRBJ1-1 TRBV18 . TRBD1 CASSQSFGMTGSTEAFF TGTGCCAGCTCACAATCATTTGGGATGACAGGGAGTACTGAAGCTTTCTTT
TRBJ2-1 TRBV30 . . CAWSFPGAGYYNEQFF TGTGCCTGGAGCTTCCCAGGAGCGGGCTACTACAATGAGCAGTTCTTC
TRBJ2-5 TRBV25-1 . . CASSAMVEQETQYF TGTGCCAGCAGTGCGATGGTAGAACAAGAGACCCAGTACTTC
TRBJ2-7 TRBV9 . TRBD2 CASSVGGLANYEQYF TGTGCCAGCAGCGTAGGGGGACTAGCGAACTACGAGCAGTACTTC
TRBJ1-2 TRBV4-2 once TRBD1 CASSQVGQGAYGYTF TGTGCCAGCAGCCAAGTTGGACAGGGGGCCTATGGCTACACCTTC
TRBJ2-5 TRBV7-8 . . CASSPRRAQETQYF TGTGCCAGCAGCCCGCGACGAGCGCAAGAGACCCAGTACTTC
TRBJ2-3 TRBV19 few . CASSMSGTDTQYF TGTGCCAGTAGTATGAGTGGCACAGATACGCAGTATTTT
TRBJ2-3 TRBV4-2 . TRBD2 CASSQEPTSGSSTSTDTQYF TGTGCCAGCAGCCAAGAGCCGACTAGCGGGAGCTCGACTAGCACAGATACGCAGTATTTT
TRBJ1-6 TRBV5-1 . . CASSAAGTLNSPLHF TGCGCCAGCAGCGCCGCCGGGACATTGAATTCACCCCTCCACTTT